This is a list of T cell receptor beta chains from one sample in a study of blood T cell repertoires in COVID-19. Data came from immunoSEQ multiplex PCR; TCRdb stores just in-frame clones and leaves some out. This sample has more than 15,000 clones; 80% to 90% occur once, and the top ten carry around 32%. Source material: peripheral blood. The receptors here all came from a human donor with active COVID-19. The donor label of this sample is uncertain. Both conserved end residues are part of each CDR3. The order of the fields is D gene, clone size, V gene, J gene, CDR3 DNA, CDR3 protein. A D gene is named only where the DNA matches it firmly. The size entry is marked missing in some rows and otherwise reads once, few, many or a size class.

TRBD2	-	TRBV7-9	TRBJ2-7	TGTGCCAGCAGAAAAGGGGAGCGGGGTCAGTACTTC	CASRKGERGQYF
TRBD2	-	TRBV4-1	TRBJ2-5	TGCGCCAGCAGCCAAGATCGATTAGCGGGGGGGCAAGAGACCCAGTACTTC	CASSQDRLAGGQETQYF
TRBD1	few	TRBV5-1	TRBJ2-2	TGCGCCAGCAGCTTGCTCGCACAGGGGGCGACCGGGGAGCTGTTTTTT	CASSLLAQGATGELFF
TRBD2	-	TRBV11-3	TRBJ2-7	TGTGCCAGCAGCGCCCTCATTAGCGGGACCGCCTACGAGCAGTACTTC	CASSALISGTAYEQYF
TRBD2	few	TRBV11-2	TRBJ2-7	TGTGCCAGCAGCAGTCTCCGACTAGCGGACTCCTACGAGCAGTACTTC	CASSSLRLADSYEQYF
-	-	TRBV9	TRBJ2-1	TGTGCCAGCAGCCCTCTTCCTCAGGGGTCCTACAATGAGCAGTTCTTC	CASSPLPQGSYNEQFF
-	few	TRBV27	TRBJ1-5	TGTGCCAGCAGTAGAGGGGGTCAGCCCCAGCATTTT	CASSRGGQPQHF
-	once	TRBV24-1	TRBJ1-5	TGTGCCACCAGTGATTATGGGAGGAGGGTCCATTATAGCAATCAGCCCCAGCATTTT	CATSDYGRRVHYSNQPQHF
-	-	TRBV27	TRBJ1-6	TGTGCCAGCAGTAACCAGGGCTGGAATTCACCCCTCCACTTT	CASSNQGWNSPLHF
TRBD2	-	TRBV19	TRBJ2-1	TGTGCCAGTAACGGCCGGGGGGGTGAAAATGAGCAGTTCTTC	CASNGRGGENEQFF
-	-	TRBV3-1/TRBV3-2	TRBJ1-4	TGTGCCAGCAGCCAATTGACATTCGGGGAGGAAAAACTGTTTTTT	CASSQLTFGEEKLFF
TRBD2	-	TRBV6-2/TRBV6-3	TRBJ2-7	TGTGCCAGCAGTTACTATGGCGGGAGCTTTTCGGTCGAGCAGTACTTC	CASSYYGGSFSVEQYF
-	-	TRBV5-1	TRBJ2-2	TGCGCCAGCAGCTTGGGGACAGCTACCACCGGGGAGCTGTTTTTT	CASSLGTATTGELFF
-	-	TRBV28	TRBJ1-6	TGTGCCAGCAGTTTAGGGCAGGGCCATTCACCCCTCCACTTT	CASSLGQGHSPLHF
-	-	TRBV18	TRBJ1-1	TGTGCCAGCTCACCAATGGTATCCGGGAAGAACACTGAAGCTTTCTTT	CASSPMVSGKNTEAFF
-	-	TRBV5-1	TRBJ1-4	TGCGCCAGCAGCTTGATGCCCGGAGCAACTAATGAAAAACTGTTTTTT	CASSLMPGATNEKLFF
-	-	TRBV10-3	TRBJ2-1	TGTGCCATCATTGAGGGCTCCTCCTACAATGAGCAGTTCTTC	CAIIEGSSYNEQFF
TRBD2	-	TRBV27	TRBJ2-1	TGTGCCAGCAGGTACGGACTAGCGGGAAGCAATGAGCAGTTCTTC	CASRYGLAGSNEQFF
TRBD1	few	TRBV11-1	TRBJ2-1	TGTGCCAGCAGCTACTCTTCTGGGACAGGGTTGGGTGAGCAGTTCTTC	CASSYSSGTGLGEQFF
-	-	TRBV5-1	TRBJ1-2	TGCGCCAGCAGCACCGCAGGGGAATATGGCTACACCTTC	CASSTAGEYGYTF